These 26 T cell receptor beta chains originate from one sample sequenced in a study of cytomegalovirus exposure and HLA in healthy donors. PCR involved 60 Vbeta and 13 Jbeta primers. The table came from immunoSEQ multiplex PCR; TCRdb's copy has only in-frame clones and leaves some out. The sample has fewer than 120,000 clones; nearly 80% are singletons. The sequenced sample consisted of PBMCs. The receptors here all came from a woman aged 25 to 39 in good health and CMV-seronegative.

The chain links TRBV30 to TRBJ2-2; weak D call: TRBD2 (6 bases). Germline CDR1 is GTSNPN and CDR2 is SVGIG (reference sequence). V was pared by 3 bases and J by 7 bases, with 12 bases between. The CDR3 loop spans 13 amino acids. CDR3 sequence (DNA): TGTGCCTGGAGCCGGGGACTGAACGGGGAGCTGTTTTTT. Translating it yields CAWSRGLNGELFF.

CDR3 DNA: TGTGCCAGCAGCCTGAACAGGGTTGGCGGCTACACCTTC. This gives the protein CASSLNRVGGYTF. The chain couples TRBV7-9 to TRBJ1-2; a weak D match, TRBD1 (6 bases). The V gene's germline CDR1 is SEHNR and CDR2 FQNEAQ (reference sequence). This CDR3 region has 13 residues. V was pared by 5 bases and J by 8 bases, with 15 bases between.

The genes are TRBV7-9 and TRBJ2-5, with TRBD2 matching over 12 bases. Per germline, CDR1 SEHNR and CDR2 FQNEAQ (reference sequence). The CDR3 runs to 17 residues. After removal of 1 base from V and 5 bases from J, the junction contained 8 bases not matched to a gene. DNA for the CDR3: TGTGCCAGCAGCTTAGGGGTACTAGCGGGAGGTCAGGAGACCCAGTACTTC. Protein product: CASSLGVLAGGQETQYF. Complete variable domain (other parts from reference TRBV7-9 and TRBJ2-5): DTGVSQNPRHKITKRGQNVTFRCDPISEHNRLYWYRQTLGQGPEFLTYFQNEAQLEKSRLLSDRFSAERPKGSFSTLEIQRTEQGDSAMYLCASSLGVLAGGQETQYFGPGTRLLVL.

CDR3 protein: CASSLEGTTYGYTF. In nucleotides, the CDR3 is TGCGCCAGCAGCTTGGAAGGGACAACGTATGGCTACACCTTC. J is TRBJ1-2 and V is TRBV5-1, with a possible D match to TRBD1 (6 bases). Germline V CDR1 and CDR2: SGHRS, YFSETQ. Trimming took off 0 bases at V and 5 bases at J, with 11 bases between the two ends. CDR3 length: 14 amino acids.

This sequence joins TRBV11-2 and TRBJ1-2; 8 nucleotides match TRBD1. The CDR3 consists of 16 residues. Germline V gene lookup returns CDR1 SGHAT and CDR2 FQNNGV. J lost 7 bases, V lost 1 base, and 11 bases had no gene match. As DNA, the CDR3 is TGTGCCAGCAGCTTAGCTTTCCCTGACAGGGGTGGTGGCTACACCTTC. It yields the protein CASSLAFPDRGGGYTF.

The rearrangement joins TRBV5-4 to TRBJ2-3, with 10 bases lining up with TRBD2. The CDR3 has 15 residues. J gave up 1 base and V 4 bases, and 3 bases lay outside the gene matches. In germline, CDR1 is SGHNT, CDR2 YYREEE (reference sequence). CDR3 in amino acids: CASSPGTSGTDTQYF. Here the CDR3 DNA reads TGTGCCAGCAGCCCTGGGACTAGCGGCACAGATACGCAGTATTTT. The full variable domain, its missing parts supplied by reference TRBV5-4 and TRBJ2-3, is ETGVTQSPTHLIKTRGQQVTLRCSSQSGHNTVSWYQQALGQGPQFIFQYYREEENGRGNFPPRFSGLQFPNYSSELNVNALELDDSALYLCASSPGTSGTDTQYFGPGTRLTVL.

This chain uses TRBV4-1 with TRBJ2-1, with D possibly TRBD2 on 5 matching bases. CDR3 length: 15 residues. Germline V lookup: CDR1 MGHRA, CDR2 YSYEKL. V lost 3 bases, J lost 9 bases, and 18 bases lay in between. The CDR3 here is CASSQVGRKAGEQFF. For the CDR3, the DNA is TGCGCCAGCAGCCAGGTCGGACGTAAGGCGGGTGAGCAGTTCTTC.

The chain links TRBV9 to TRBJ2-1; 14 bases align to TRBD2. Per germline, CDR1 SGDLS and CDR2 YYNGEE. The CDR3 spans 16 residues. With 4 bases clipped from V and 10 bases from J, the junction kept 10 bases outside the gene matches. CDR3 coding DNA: TGTGCCAGCAGCATCAACTTAGGACTAGCGGGGGGAGAGCAGTTCTTC. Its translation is CASSINLGLAGGEQFF.

CDR3 in amino acids: CASSQGGINGADTQYF. The CDR3 region has the DNA TGCGCCAGCAGCCAAGGAGGGATAAACGGGGCAGATACGCAGTATTTT. The chain joins TRBV4-3 to TRBJ2-3; TRBD2 is a possible D gene (5 bases). V dropped 1 base and J dropped 4 bases, with 15 bases sitting between them. The CDR3 is 16 residues long. Germline V gene lookup returns CDR1 LGHNA and CDR2 YSLEER.

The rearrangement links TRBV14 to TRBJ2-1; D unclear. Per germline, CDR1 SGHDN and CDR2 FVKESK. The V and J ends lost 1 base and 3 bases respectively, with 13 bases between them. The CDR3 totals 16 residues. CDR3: CASSQGPSENYNEQFF. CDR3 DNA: TGTGCCAGCAGCCAAGGACCCAGCGAGAACTACAATGAGCAGTTCTTC.

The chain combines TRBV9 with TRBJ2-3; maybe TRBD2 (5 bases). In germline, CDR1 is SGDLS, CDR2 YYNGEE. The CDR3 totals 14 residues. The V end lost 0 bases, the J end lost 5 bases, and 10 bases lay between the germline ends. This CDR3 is CASSVGLAGDTQYF. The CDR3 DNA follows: TGTGCCAGCAGCGTAGGTCTAGCCGGAGATACGCAGTATTTT.

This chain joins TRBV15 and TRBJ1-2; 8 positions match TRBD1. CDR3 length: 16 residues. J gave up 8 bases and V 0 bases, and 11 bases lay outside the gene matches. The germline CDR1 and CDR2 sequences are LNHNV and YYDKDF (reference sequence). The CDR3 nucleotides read TGTGCCACCAGCAGAGATATGGAGACAGGGGCCGCCGGCTACACCTTC. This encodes CATSRDMETGAAGYTF.

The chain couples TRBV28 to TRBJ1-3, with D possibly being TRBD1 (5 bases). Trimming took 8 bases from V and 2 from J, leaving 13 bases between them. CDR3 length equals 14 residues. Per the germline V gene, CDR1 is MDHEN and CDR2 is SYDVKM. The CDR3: CASSHGGAGNTIYF. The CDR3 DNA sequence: TGTGCCAGCTCCCATGGGGGGGCTGGAAACACCATATATTTT. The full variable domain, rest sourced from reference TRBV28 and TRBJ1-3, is DVKVTQSSRYLVKRTGEKVFLECVQDMDHENMFWYRQDPGLGLRLIYFSYDVKMKEKGDIPEGYSVSREKKERFSLILESASTNQTSMYLCASSHGGAGNTIYFGEGSWLTVV.

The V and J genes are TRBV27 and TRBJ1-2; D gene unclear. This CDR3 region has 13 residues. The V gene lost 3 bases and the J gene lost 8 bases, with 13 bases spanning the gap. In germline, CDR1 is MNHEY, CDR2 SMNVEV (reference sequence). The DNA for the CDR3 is TGTGCCAGCAGTTTCATCGGGGATGGCGGCTACACCTTC. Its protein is CASSFIGDGGYTF.

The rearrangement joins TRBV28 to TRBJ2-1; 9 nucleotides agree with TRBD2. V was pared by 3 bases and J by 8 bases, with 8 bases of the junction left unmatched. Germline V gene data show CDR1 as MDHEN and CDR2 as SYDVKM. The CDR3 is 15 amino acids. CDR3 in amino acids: CASSFSSSGIHEQFF. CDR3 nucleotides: TGTGCCAGCAGTTTCTCCTCTAGCGGGATCCATGAGCAGTTCTTC.

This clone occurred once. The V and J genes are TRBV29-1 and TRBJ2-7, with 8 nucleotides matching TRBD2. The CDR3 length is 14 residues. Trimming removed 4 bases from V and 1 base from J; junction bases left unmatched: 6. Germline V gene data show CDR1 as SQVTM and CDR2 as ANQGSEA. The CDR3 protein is CSVVAGGKSYEQYF. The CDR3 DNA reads TGCAGCGTTGTCGCGGGGGGCAAATCCTACGAGCAGTACTTC.

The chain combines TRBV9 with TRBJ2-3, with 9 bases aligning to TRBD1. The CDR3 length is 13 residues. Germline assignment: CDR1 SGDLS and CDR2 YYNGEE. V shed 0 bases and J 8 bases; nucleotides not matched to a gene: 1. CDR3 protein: CASSVGGQGTQYF. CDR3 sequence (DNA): TGTGCCAGCAGCGTAGGGGGACAGGGTACGCAGTATTTT.

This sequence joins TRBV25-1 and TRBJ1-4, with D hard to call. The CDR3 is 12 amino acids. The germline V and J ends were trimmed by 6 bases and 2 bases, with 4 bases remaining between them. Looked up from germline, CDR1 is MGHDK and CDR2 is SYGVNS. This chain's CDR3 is CASSPTNEKLFF. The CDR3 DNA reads TGTGCCAGCAGCCCTACTAATGAAAAACTGTTTTTT.

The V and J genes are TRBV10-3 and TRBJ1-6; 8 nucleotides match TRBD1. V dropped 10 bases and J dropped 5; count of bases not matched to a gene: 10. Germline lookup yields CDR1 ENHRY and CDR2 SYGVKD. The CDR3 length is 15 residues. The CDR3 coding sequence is TGTGCCACCCACCCCCAGGGGGCAGATAATTCACCCCTCCACTTT. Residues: CATHPQGADNSPLHF.

The CDR3, as DNA: TGTGCCAGCACGGCGGGGGCGAGTACTGAAGCTTTCTTT. It yields the protein CASTAGASTEAFF. The chain is built from TRBV6-5 and TRBJ1-1; D perhaps matches TRBD1 (6 bases). The CDR3 loop spans 13 amino acids. Trimming removed 7 bases from V and 5 bases from J, with 14 bases in between. Germline lookup yields CDR1 MNHEY and CDR2 SVGAGI.

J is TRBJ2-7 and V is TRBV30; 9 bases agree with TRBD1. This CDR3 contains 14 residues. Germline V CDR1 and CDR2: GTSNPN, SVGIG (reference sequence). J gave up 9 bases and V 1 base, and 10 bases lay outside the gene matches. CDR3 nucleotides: TGTGCCTGGAGTGGGGGACAGGGACACGGTCGGCAGTACTTC. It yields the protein CAWSGGQGHGRQYF. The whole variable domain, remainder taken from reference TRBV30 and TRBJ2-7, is SQTIHQWPATLVQPVGSPLSLECTVEGTSNPNLYWYRQAAGRGLQLLFYSVGIGQISSEVPQNLSASRPQDRQFILSSKKLLLSDSGFYLCAWSGGQGHGRQYFGPGTRLTVT.

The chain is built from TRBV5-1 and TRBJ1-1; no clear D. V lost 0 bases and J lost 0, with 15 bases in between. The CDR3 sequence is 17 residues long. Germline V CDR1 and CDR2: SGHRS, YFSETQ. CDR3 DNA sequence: TGCGCCAGCAGCTTGGCCCGGAGCACCGCGGTGAACACTGAAGCTTTCTTT. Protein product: CASSLARSTAVNTEAFF.

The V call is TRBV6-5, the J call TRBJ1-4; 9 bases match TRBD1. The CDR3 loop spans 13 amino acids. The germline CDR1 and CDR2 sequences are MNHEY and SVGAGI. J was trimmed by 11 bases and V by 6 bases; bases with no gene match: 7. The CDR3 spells CASSQTTGGKLFF. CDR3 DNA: TGTGCCAGCAGCCAGACGACAGGGGGGAAACTGTTTTTT.

CDR3 amino acids: CASREKQGFYGYTF. Here the CDR3 DNA reads TGTGCCAGCAGGGAGAAACAGGGGTTCTATGGCTACACCTTC. This chain joins TRBV6-5 and TRBJ1-2; TRBD1 aligns across 7 bases. The CDR3 has 14 amino acids. CDR1 and CDR2 from the germline V gene are MNHEY and SVGAGI. The V gene end was trimmed by 6 bases and the J gene end by 4 bases; junction bases not matched to a gene: 8.

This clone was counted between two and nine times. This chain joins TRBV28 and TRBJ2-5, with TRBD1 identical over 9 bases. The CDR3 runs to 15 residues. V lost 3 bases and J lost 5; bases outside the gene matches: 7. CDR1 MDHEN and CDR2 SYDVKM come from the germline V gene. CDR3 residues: CASSFETGGLETQYF. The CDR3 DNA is TGTGCCAGCAGTTTCGAGACAGGGGGACTTGAGACCCAGTACTTC.

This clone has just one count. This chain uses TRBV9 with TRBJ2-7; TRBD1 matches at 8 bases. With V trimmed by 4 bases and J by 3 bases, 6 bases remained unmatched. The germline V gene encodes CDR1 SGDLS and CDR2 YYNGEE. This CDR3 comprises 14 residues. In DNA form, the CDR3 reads TGTGCCAGCAGCCCCCAGGGGGCGGTCTACGAGCAGTACTTC. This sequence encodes CASSPQGAVYEQYF.